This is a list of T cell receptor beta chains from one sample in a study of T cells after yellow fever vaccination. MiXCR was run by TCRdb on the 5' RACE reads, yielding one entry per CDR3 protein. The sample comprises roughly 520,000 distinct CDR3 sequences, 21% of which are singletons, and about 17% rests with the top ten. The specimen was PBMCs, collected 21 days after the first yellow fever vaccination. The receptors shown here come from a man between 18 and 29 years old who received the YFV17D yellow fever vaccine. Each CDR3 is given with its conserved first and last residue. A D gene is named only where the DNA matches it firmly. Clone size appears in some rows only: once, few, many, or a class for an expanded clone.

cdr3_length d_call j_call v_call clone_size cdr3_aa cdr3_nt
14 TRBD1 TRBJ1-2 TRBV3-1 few CASSHLTGGNGYTF TGTGCCAGCAGCCACCTCACAGGGGGTAATGGCTACACCTTC
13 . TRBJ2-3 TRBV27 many CASSHGGLDTQYF TGTGCCAGCAGCCATGGCGGGTTAGATACGCAGTATTTT
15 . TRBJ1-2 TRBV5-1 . CASSLATSANYGYTF TGCGCCAGCAGCTTGGCCACTTCGGCTAACTATGGCTACACCTTC
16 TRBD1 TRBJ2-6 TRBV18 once CASSPLTGTGANVLTF TGTGCCAGCTCACCCCTGACAGGGACTGGGGCCAACGTCCTGACTTTC
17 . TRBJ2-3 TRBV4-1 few CASSQEQGRLITDTQYF TGCGCCAGCAGCCAAGAACAAGGGCGACTGATCACAGATACGCAGTATTTT
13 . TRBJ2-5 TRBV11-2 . CASSALATRAQYF TGTGCCAGCAGCGCACTAGCCACGCGGGCCCAGTACTTC
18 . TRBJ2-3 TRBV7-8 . CASSLDGVAGRRTDTQYF TGTGCCAGCAGCTTAGACGGGGTAGCAGGGCGCAGGACAGATACGCAGTATTTT
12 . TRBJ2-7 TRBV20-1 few CSASSPTYEQYF TGCAGTGCCTCCTCCCCTACCTACGAGCAGTACTTC
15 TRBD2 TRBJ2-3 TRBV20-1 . CSKSGLAGGPNTQYF TGCAGTAAATCCGGGCTAGCGGGGGGCCCTAATACGCAGTATTTT
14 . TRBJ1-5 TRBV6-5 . CASSYPGGDQPQHF TGTGCCAGCAGTTACCCGGGGGGAGATCAGCCCCAGCATTTT
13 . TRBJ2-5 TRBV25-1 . CASSEPNQETQYF TGTGCCAGCAGTGAACCAAACCAAGAGACCCAGTACTTC
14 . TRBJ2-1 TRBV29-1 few CSVARDVSYNEQFF TGCAGCGTCGCACGGGACGTCTCCTACAATGAGCAGTTCTTC
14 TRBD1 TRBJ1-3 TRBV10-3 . CAIRGTDSGNTIYF TGTGCCATCAGGGGGACAGACTCTGGAAACACCATATATTTT
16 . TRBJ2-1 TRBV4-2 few CASSQVALTGNNEQFF TGTGCCAGCAGCCAAGTCGCCCTTACAGGGAACAATGAGCAGTTCTTC
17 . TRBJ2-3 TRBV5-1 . CASSLARAGSSTDTQYF TGCGCCAGCAGCTTGGCCCGGGCAGGCTCTAGCACAGATACGCAGTATTTT
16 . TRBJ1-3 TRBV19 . CASSPHFGDFGNTIYF TGTGCCAGTAGTCCGCATTTTGGGGACTTTGGAAACACCATATATTTT
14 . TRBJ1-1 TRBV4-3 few CASSQDSARSEAFF TGCGCCAGCAGCCAAGATTCTGCTCGGTCTGAAGCTTTCTTT
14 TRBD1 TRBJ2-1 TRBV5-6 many CASSWGQGMWEQFF TGTGCCAGCAGCTGGGGACAGGGGATGTGGGAGCAGTTCTTC
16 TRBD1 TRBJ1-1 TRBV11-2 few CASSLGWDRGNTEAFF TGTGCCAGCAGCTTAGGTTGGGACAGGGGTAACACTGAAGCTTTCTTT
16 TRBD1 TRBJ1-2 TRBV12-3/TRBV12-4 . CASRQGTGTMNYGYTF TGTGCCAGCAGACAAGGGACAGGGACGATGAACTATGGCTACACCTTC
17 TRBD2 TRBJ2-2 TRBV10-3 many CAIKSLAGGPNTGELFF TGTGCCATCAAGAGCCTAGCGGGGGGCCCAAACACCGGGGAGCTGTTTTTT
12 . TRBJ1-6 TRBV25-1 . CASRVELSPLHF TGTGCCAGCAGGGTAGAGCTTTCACCCCTCCACTTT
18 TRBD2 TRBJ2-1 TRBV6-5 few CASSYRALASGGTYEQFF TGTGCCAGCAGTTACCGGGCCTTGGCTAGCGGGGGGACATATGAGCAGTTCTTC
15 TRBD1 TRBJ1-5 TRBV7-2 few CASSLEKGAWQPQHF TGTGCCAGCAGCTTAGAGAAGGGGGCGTGGCAGCCCCAGCATTTT
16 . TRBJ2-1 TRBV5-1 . CASNDPGGGNYNEQFF TGCGCCAGCAACGACCCCGGGGGAGGAAACTACAATGAGCAGTTCTTC
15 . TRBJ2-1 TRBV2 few CASSENGARYNEQFF TGTGCCAGCAGTGAGAACGGGGCGCGGTACAATGAGCAGTTCTTC
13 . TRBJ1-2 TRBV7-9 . CASSLTDDWSYTF TGTGCCAGCAGCTTAACCGACGACTGGAGCTACACCTTC
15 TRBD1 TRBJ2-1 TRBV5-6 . CASSLDPGGVNEQFF TGTGCCAGCAGCTTGGACCCAGGGGGCGTGAATGAGCAGTTCTTC
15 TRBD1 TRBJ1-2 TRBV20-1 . CSARPWTGGGKGYTF TGCAGTGCTAGACCCTGGACAGGGGGCGGGAAAGGCTACACCTTC
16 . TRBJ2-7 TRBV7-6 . CASSVYRDGSSYEQYF TGTGCCAGCAGCGTGTACCGGGACGGGAGCTCCTACGAGCAGTACTTC
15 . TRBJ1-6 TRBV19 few CASRLMSSYNSPLHF TGTGCCAGTAGGCTCATGAGCTCCTATAATTCACCCCTCCACTTT
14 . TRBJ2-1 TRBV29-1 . CSKSTGSSYNEQFF TGCAGCAAGTCGACAGGCAGCTCCTACAATGAGCAGTTCTTC
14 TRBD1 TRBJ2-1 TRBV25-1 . CASSEGQGVNEQFF TGTGCCAGCAGTGAGGGACAGGGGGTGAATGAGCAGTTCTTC
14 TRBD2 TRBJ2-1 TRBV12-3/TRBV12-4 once CASIHGGGGNEQFF TGTGCCAGCATCCATGGTGGGGGGGGGAATGAGCAGTTCTTC
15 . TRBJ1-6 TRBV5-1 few CASSFSGVYNSPLHF TGCGCCAGCAGCTTCTCCGGGGTCTATAATTCACCCCTCCACTTT
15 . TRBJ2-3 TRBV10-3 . CAINRGKTITDTQYF TGTGCCATCAACCGAGGAAAGACCATTACAGATACGCAGTATTTT
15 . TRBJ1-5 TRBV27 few CASSSGQNSNQPQHF TGTGCCAGCAGTTCGGGGCAGAATAGCAATCAGCCCCAGCATTTT
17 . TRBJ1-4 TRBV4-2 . CASSPPSEGISDEKLFF TGTGCCAGCAGCCCCCCTTCCGAGGGGATCAGTGATGAAAAACTGTTTTTT
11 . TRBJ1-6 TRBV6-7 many CASSYWHEIHF TGTGCCAGCAGTTACTGGCATGAAATCCACTTT